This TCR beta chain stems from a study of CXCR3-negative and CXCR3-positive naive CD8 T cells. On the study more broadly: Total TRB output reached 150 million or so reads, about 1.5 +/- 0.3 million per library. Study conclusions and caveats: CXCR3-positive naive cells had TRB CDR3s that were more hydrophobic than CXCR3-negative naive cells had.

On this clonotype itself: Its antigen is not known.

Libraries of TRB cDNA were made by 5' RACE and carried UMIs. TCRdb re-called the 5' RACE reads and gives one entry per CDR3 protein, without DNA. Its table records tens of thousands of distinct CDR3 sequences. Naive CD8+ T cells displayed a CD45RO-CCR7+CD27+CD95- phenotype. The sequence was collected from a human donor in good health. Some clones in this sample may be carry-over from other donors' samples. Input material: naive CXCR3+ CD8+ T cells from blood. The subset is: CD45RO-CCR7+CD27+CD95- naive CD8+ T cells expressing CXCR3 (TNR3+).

CDR3 in amino acids: CASSVDAGPRPQHF. This chain joins TRBV9 and TRBJ1-5; there is no DNA to check the TCRdb D call of TRBD1. The CDR3 extends over 14 amino acids. Germline V lookup: CDR1 SGDLS, CDR2 YYNGEE.